Only a few counts were recorded for the clone carrying this T cell receptor beta chain. This same CDR3 is encoded by further DNA sequences in the sample. These data come from a study of blood T cell repertoires in COVID-19. Study summary: The United States, Italy and Spain supplied acute and convalescent COVID-19 samples. The cDNA or gDNA used as material had been derived from T cells, B-cell-depleted T cells, or PBMCs.

Original analysis: Estimation of nucleated cell counts was performed using reference gene primer amplification. The table came from immunoSEQ multiplex PCR; TCRdb's copy has only in-frame clones and leaves some out. The DNA was the basis for D and trimming; V, J and clone size are from that table. The sample yields about 160,000 clones, almost 85% seen once. This CDR3 region has 15 residues. V was pared by 1 base and J by 4 bases, with 3 bases of the junction left unmatched. Germline V gives CDR1 LGHNA, CDR2 YSLEER. The receptor was isolated from a man in his forties or fifties who had recovered from COVID-19. The genes are TRBV4-3 and TRBJ1-5; TRBD1 aligns across 8 bases. Sequenced sample: peripheral blood. CDR3 DNA sequence: TGCGCCAGCAGCCAAGGGACAGGGAGAAATCAGCCCCAGCATTTT. It is translated as CASSQGTGRNQPQHF.